These 29 T cell receptor beta chains were sequenced from one sample in a study of identifying expanded T cells in peripheral blood. The table came from immunoSEQ multiplex PCR; TCRdb's copy has only in-frame clones and leaves some out. The sample shows approximately 140,000 clones, roughly 90% of them seen only once. Material for sequencing was blood. All receptors come from a person between 18 and 70 years old in good health.

This chain links TRBV10-1 with TRBJ2-5; 8 positions agree with TRBD2. CDR3 length: 13 residues. Germline CDR1 reads WNHNN; CDR2 reads SYGVQD (reference sequence). V gave up 4 bases and J gave up 5 bases; unmatched junction bases: 3. In DNA form, the CDR3 reads TGCGCCAGCAGTGCCAGCGGGAGTGAGACCCAGTACTTC. This gives the protein CASSASGSETQYF.

The chain carries TRBV5-6 and TRBJ1-5, with D possibly TRBD1 on 6 matching bases. This CDR3 has 15 residues. Trimming took off 4 bases at V and 4 bases at J, with 15 bases between the two ends. In germline, CDR1 is SGHDT, CDR2 YYEEEE. The CDR3, as DNA: TGTGCCAGCAGCCCCCCAGGAGGGGGTAATCAGCCCCAGCATTTT. Amino acids: CASSPPGGGNQPQHF.

The V and J genes are TRBV19 and TRBJ1-4, with TRBD1 matching 7 bases. The CDR3 has 16 residues. Trimming cost V 3 bases and J 8 bases; bases outside gene matches: 12. Germline CDR1 LNHDA, CDR2 SQIVND (reference sequence). CDR3 protein: CASSIGVTGLGEKLFF. CDR3 nucleotide sequence: TGTGCCAGTAGTATCGGGGTGACAGGGCTGGGGGAAAAACTGTTTTTT.

The J gene is TRBJ1-5, the V gene TRBV2; a weak D match, TRBD1 (5 bases). Germline-derived CDR1 and CDR2 are SNHLY and FYNNEI. The CDR3 consists of 15 residues. The V gene lost 3 bases and the J gene lost 3 bases, with 12 bases spanning the gap. The CDR3 region has the DNA TGTGCCAGCAGTGAGGGGGGAGGGAACAATCAGCCCCAGCATTTT. This codes for CASSEGGGNNQPQHF.

The CDR3 region is CASSSTGSGNTIYF. The CDR3 coding sequence is TGTGCCAGCAGCTCCACCGGCTCTGGAAACACCATATATTTT. The V and J genes are TRBV7-9 and TRBJ1-3; D gene uncertain. CDR3 length: 14 amino acids. Germline V gene lookup returns CDR1 SEHNR and CDR2 FQNEAQ (reference sequence). Trimming cost V 4 bases and J 0 bases, with 7 bases left between them. Full variable domain (rest looked up from reference TRBV7-9 and TRBJ1-3): DTGVSQNPRHKITKRGQNVTFRCDPISEHNRLYWYRQTLGQGPEFLTYFQNEAQLEKSRLLSDRFSAERPKGSFSTLEIQRTEQGDSAMYLCASSSTGSGNTIYFGEGSWLTVV.

J is TRBJ2-1 and V is TRBV5-1; 8 bases map to TRBD2. There are 15 residues in the CDR3. Trimming cost V 1 base and J 9 bases; bases outside gene matches: 9. Germline V gives CDR1 SGHRS, CDR2 YFSETQ. In nucleotides, the CDR3 is TGCGCCAGCAGCTTGTCGGGAGGGCCCCTAGTTGAGCAGTTCTTC. It specifies CASSLSGGPLVEQFF.

This clone showed up just once. The rearrangement uses TRBV25-1 and TRBJ2-1; the D gene is possibly TRBD2 (7 bases). The CDR3 has 14 amino acids. V gave up 7 bases and J gave up 0 bases, with 10 bases separating them. Germline loops: CDR1 MGHDK, CDR2 SYGVNS. CDR3: CASKGEGSYNEQFF. CDR3 nucleotide sequence: TGTGCCAGCAAGGGGGAGGGCTCCTACAATGAGCAGTTCTTC.

The chain has TRBV27 and TRBJ1-2; 8 nucleotides agree with TRBD1. The germline V gene encodes CDR1 MNHEY and CDR2 SMNVEV (reference sequence). The CDR3 has 15 amino acids. The J segment lost 5 bases and the V segment lost 2 bases, leaving 7 bases of the junction unmatched. The CDR3 here is CASSLGAGGGYGYTF. The CDR3, as DNA: TGTGCCAGCAGTTTAGGAGCAGGGGGCGGGTATGGCTACACCTTC.

The chain employs TRBV5-1 and TRBJ1-3, with D possibly matching TRBD1 (6 bases). The V gene lost 2 bases and the J gene lost 0 bases, with 9 bases spanning the gap. The CDR3 totals 15 residues. Germline V lookup: CDR1 SGHRS, CDR2 YFSETQ. The CDR3 reads CASSFRGDSGNTIYF. In DNA form, the CDR3 reads TGCGCCAGCAGCTTTAGGGGGGACTCTGGAAACACCATATATTTT.

In its sample, this clone was seen once. V is TRBV10-3 and J is TRBJ2-1, with 9 bases fitting TRBD2. The ends lost 0 bases at V and 6 bases at J; junction bases unmatched: 3. Germline V gives CDR1 ENHRY, CDR2 SYGVKD. The CDR3 contains 15 residues. The CDR3 DNA reads TGTGCCATCAGTGAGTCTCTAGCGGGAACCAATGAGCAGTTCTTC. Residues: CAISESLAGTNEQFF.

J is TRBJ1-5 and V is TRBV7-2; no reliable D call. Per the germline V gene, CDR1 is SGHTA and CDR2 is FQGNSA. V was shortened by 1 base and J by 0 bases, with 7 bases between the two germline ends. There are 15 residues in the CDR3. CDR3 nucleotide sequence: TGTGCCAGCAGCTTAGAATGGGGTAGCAATCAGCCCCAGCATTTT. Encoded protein: CASSLEWGSNQPQHF.

This chain uses TRBV7-6 with TRBJ2-7; 11 bases fit TRBD1. The CDR3 length is 17 residues. After removal of 5 bases from V and 6 bases from J, the junction contained 15 bases not matched to a gene. Germline V gene lookup returns CDR1 SGHVS and CDR2 FNYEAQ. Here the CDR3 reads CASSRPSVGDRGAEQYF. The CDR3 region has the DNA TGTGCCAGCAGCCGCCCGTCTGTTGGGGACAGGGGGGCCGAGCAGTACTTC. Combining the CDR3 with reference TRBV7-6 and TRBJ2-7 gives the whole variable domain GAGVSQSPRYKVTKRGQDVALRCDPISGHVSLYWYRQALGQGPEFLTYFNYEAQQDKSGLPNDRFSAERPEGSISTLTIQRTEQRDSAMYRCASSRPSVGDRGAEQYFGPGTRLTVT.

The V and J genes are TRBV18 and TRBJ2-4; possible D gene TRBD1, 6 bases. V lost 0 bases and J lost 3, with 12 bases in between. CDR3 size: 16 residues. Germline values: CDR1 KGHSH, CDR2 LQKENI. The DNA of the CDR3 is TGTGCCAGCTCACCACCGCAGGGGCTGAACAAAAACATTCAGTACTTC. Amino acids: CASSPPQGLNKNIQYF.

The chain has TRBV5-1 and TRBJ2-1; D gene uncertain. Germline CDR1 is SGHRS and CDR2 is YFSETQ. The CDR3 has 15 residues. Trimming took 4 bases from V and 0 from J, leaving 11 bases between them. The CDR3 is CASSRRPSSYNEQFF. In DNA form, the CDR3 reads TGCGCCAGCAGCCGTAGACCCAGCTCCTACAATGAGCAGTTCTTC.

The chain couples TRBV10-3 to TRBJ2-7, with 12 bases matching TRBD2. After removal of 10 bases from V and 4 bases from J, the junction contained 5 bases not matched to a gene. The CDR3 length is 13 residues. Germline values: CDR1 ENHRY, CDR2 SYGVKD. The CDR3 protein is CASRLAGEYEQYF. CDR3 nucleotide sequence: TGTGCCAGCCGACTAGCGGGAGAGTACGAGCAGTACTTC.

This clone was recorded only once. This chain connects TRBV5-1 to TRBJ2-5, with 8 positions matching TRBD2. Germline CDR1 and CDR2: SGHRS and YFSETQ. The CDR3 runs to 14 residues. The V gene end was trimmed by 2 bases and the J gene end by 5 bases; junction bases not matched to a gene: 5. The CDR3 sequence: CASSFNGGAETQYF. CDR3 in DNA: TGCGCCAGCAGCTTTAACGGGGGGGCGGAGACCCAGTACTTC.

This clone appeared once. The chain uses TRBV5-1 and TRBJ1-1; D unresolved. The V gene lost 0 bases and the J gene lost 4 bases, with 4 bases spanning the gap. Germline lookup yields CDR1 SGHRS and CDR2 YFSETQ. This CDR3 is 12 amino acids long. The CDR3 region has the DNA TGCGCCAGCAGCTTGGGCCTCACTGAAGCTTTCTTT. This translates into CASSLGLTEAFF.

The chain couples TRBV15 to TRBJ1-4; TRBD1 matches 7 bases. CDR1 is LNHNV, CDR2 YYDKDF, per germline (reference sequence). CDR3 length equals 13 residues. With 3 bases clipped from V and 11 bases from J, the junction kept 6 bases outside the gene matches. The CDR3 coding sequence is TGTGCCACCAGCAGCGGACAGGCTTTGAAACTGTTTTTT. Its translation: CATSSGQALKLFF.

The rearrangement links TRBV6-5 to TRBJ2-3; 7 bases align to TRBD2. Germline-derived CDR1 and CDR2 are MNHEY and SVGAGI. The V segment lost 6 bases and the J segment 0 bases; nucleotides outside the gene matches: 6. This CDR3 has 15 residues. The CDR3 spells CASRSSGTSTDTQYF. The CDR3 nucleotides read TGTGCCAGCAGGTCGAGCGGGACTAGCACAGATACGCAGTATTTT.

The genes are TRBV19 and TRBJ2-5; tentatively, D is TRBD1 (6 bases). Trimming pared 1 base from V and 5 bases from J, leaving 14 bases between. There are 15 residues in the CDR3. Germline CDR1 reads LNHDA; CDR2 reads SQIVND (reference sequence). The CDR3 DNA reads TGTGCCAGTAGTATAGTGGGACACCTAGGGGAGACCCAGTACTTC. It specifies CASSIVGHLGETQYF.

The genes are TRBV29-1 and TRBJ1-2, with 8 bases matching TRBD1. CDR1 SQVTM and CDR2 ANQGSEA come from the germline V gene. This CDR3 is built from 12 residues. The J segment lost 7 bases and the V segment lost 7 bases, leaving 8 bases of the junction unmatched. This CDR3 reads CSAGQGGVGYTF. The DNA of the CDR3 is TGCAGCGCCGGACAGGGTGGGGTTGGCTACACCTTC.

The rearrangement links TRBV5-4 to TRBJ2-3; TRBD2 matches at 9 bases. The CDR3 has 17 amino acids. With V trimmed by 3 bases and J by 0 bases, 8 bases remained unmatched. CDR1 SGHNT and CDR2 YYREEE come from the germline V gene (reference sequence). CDR3 in amino acids: CASSSQTSGRSTDTQYF. The CDR3, as DNA: TGTGCCAGCAGCTCTCAAACTAGCGGGCGTAGCACAGATACGCAGTATTTT.

This sequence joins TRBV11-1 and TRBJ2-5, with 9 bases that match TRBD2. J lost 5 bases, V lost 2 bases, and 9 bases had no gene match. There are 16 residues in the CDR3. CDR1 and CDR2 from the germline V gene are SGHAT and FQDESV (reference sequence). CDR3 region: CASSLKVLAGLETQYF. CDR3 DNA sequence: TGTGCCAGCAGCTTAAAAGTTCTAGCGGGATTGGAGACCCAGTACTTC.

A few counts support this clone. The chain uses TRBV11-2 and TRBJ2-1; the D gene is possibly TRBD1 (5 bases). Trimming stripped 3 bases from V and 6 bases from J, with 9 bases between. Germline V gene data show CDR1 as SGHAT and CDR2 as FQNNGV. CDR3 length: 13 residues. This chain's CDR3 is CASSLGQANEQFF. The CDR3 DNA is TGTGCCAGCAGCTTGGGGCAGGCCAATGAGCAGTTCTTC.

The gene calls are TRBV5-4 and TRBJ2-6; D remains unclear. Trimming left V 4 bases short and J 0 bases short, with 17 bases between. This CDR3 contains 18 residues. In germline, CDR1 is SGHNT, CDR2 YYREEE (reference sequence). The CDR3 protein is CASSPQARPPSGANVLTF. Here the CDR3 DNA reads TGTGCCAGCAGCCCGCAGGCCCGGCCCCCCTCTGGGGCCAACGTCCTGACTTTC.

The chain couples TRBV4-2 to TRBJ2-2; 8 nucleotides agree with TRBD2. Germline V CDR1 and CDR2: LGHNA, YNFKEQ. After removal of 1 base from V and 5 bases from J, the junction contained 3 bases not matched to a gene. The CDR3 length is 15 residues. The CDR3 nucleotides read TGTGCCAGCAGCCAAGTAGCGGGGAGGACCGGGGAGCTGTTTTTT. Translated: CASSQVAGRTGELFF.

In this sample, this clone turned up once. The chain links TRBV9 to TRBJ2-1, with TRBD2 matching over 11 bases. V lost 1 base to trimming and J lost 7 bases; unmatched junction nucleotides: 4. Germline V gives CDR1 SGDLS, CDR2 YYNGEE. The CDR3 totals 15 residues. CDR3 nucleotide sequence: TGTGCCAGCAGCGTATGGCTAGCGGGGGGAAATGAGCAGTTCTTC. It specifies CASSVWLAGGNEQFF. The full variable domain, rest sourced from reference TRBV9 and TRBJ2-1, is DSGVTQTPKHLITATGQRVTLRCSPRSGDLSVYWYQQSLDQGLQFLIQYYNGEERAKGNILERFSAQQFPDLHSELNLSSLELGDSALYFCASSVWLAGGNEQFFGPGTRLTVL.

The chain joins TRBV5-1 to TRBJ2-7; 8 bases map to TRBD2. Germline CDR1 SGHRS, CDR2 YFSETQ. Trimming took 1 base from V and 1 from J; bases not matched to a gene: 7. The CDR3 extends over 16 amino acids. CDR3 loop: CASSLLERGMSYEQYF. The CDR3 nucleotides read TGCGCCAGCAGCTTGTTGGAGCGGGGGATGTCCTACGAGCAGTACTTC.

The V call is TRBV2, the J call TRBJ2-1, with D possibly matching TRBD2 (5 bases). Looked up from germline, CDR1 is SNHLY and CDR2 is FYNNEI. The V gene lost 7 bases and the J gene lost 9 bases, with 13 bases spanning the gap. The CDR3 is made up of 12 amino acids. Written as DNA, the CDR3 is TGTGCCAGCAAATTTGGAGGAGTTGAGCAGTTCTTC. This translates into CASKFGGVEQFF.